Described below is a single T cell receptor beta chain sequence and its context. Its target is unknown. Preparation of TRB cDNA libraries relied on 5' RACE carrying UMI labels. TCRdb reprocessed the 5' RACE reads and stores each CDR3 protein as one record, lacking DNA. The sample table includes roughly 130,000 distinct CDR3 sequences. The record originates from a study of CXCR3-negative and CXCR3-positive naive CD8 T cells. Study background: With about 1.5 +/- 0.3 million reads per library, the TRB reads numbered around 150 million in total.

Whole-study findings and limits: For CXCR3-positive naive cells, TRB CDR3s were more hydrophobic than those of CXCR3-negative naive cells. After cryopreservation, expression of CXCR3 was partially reduced, and most assays were run with fresh PBMCs. Each naive subset displayed comparably high diversity, whereas memory CD8+ cells displayed much lower diversity.

CD45RO-CCR7+CD27+CD95- characterized naive CD8+ T cells. The length of the CDR3 is 14 residues. Germline V gives CDR1 SEHNR, CDR2 FQNEAQ (reference sequence). The V and J genes are TRBV7-9 and TRBJ2-2; the D gene TCRdb calls, TRBD2, cannot be checked with no DNA. This sequence was found in a human donor in good health. Some clones in this sample may be carry-over from other donors' samples. The specimen was naive CXCR3+ CD8+ T cells from blood. The subset denotes: CD45RO-CCR7+CD27+CD95- naive CD8+ T cells expressing CXCR3 (TNR3+). The chain's CDR3 is CASSLGAGTGELFF.